These T cell receptor beta chains were read from a single sample in a study of graft-versus-host responses after intestinal transplantation. The antigens these receptors bind are not known. Data came from immunoSEQ multiplex PCR; TCRdb stores just in-frame clones and leaves some out. The data contain approximately 85,000 clones, 75% to 95% of them singletons. The sequencing used unstimulated CD8+ T cells sorted from spleen or lymph node cells, collected before transplant. Receptors were obtained from a human donor who was the organ donor for an intestinal transplant. Each CDR3 is given with its conserved first and last residue.

v_gene: TRBV12-5; j_gene: TRBJ2-5; CDR3aa: CASGLVNGLSQETQYF
v_gene: TRBV18; j_gene: TRBJ2-7; CDR3aa: CASSGSSYEQYF
v_gene: TRBV7-9; j_gene: TRBJ2-7; CDR3aa: CASSSWDEQYF
v_gene: TRBV27; j_gene: TRBJ2-7; CDR3aa: CASSLRGDRFYEQYF
v_gene: TRBV6-5; j_gene: TRBJ1-5; CDR3aa: CASSYSEGVGPQHF
v_gene: TRBV15; j_gene: TRBJ2-5; CDR3aa: CATSRDNREQETQYF
v_gene: TRBV9; j_gene: TRBJ2-4; CDR3aa: CASSAGGQGTIQYF
v_gene: TRBV27; j_gene: TRBJ2-1; CDR3aa: CASSSDSYNEQFF
v_gene: TRBV19; j_gene: TRBJ2-7; CDR3aa: CASSIGGAAEQYF
v_gene: TRBV6-4; j_gene: TRBJ2-1; CDR3aa: CATNRNPGGPRDEQFF
v_gene: TRBV9; j_gene: TRBJ1-1; CDR3aa: CASSVVRGLDTEAFF
v_gene: TRBV5-1; j_gene: .; CDR3aa: CASSFGWGYPYEQYF
v_gene: TRBV5-6; j_gene: TRBJ2-7; CDR3aa: CVSSTQQPEQYF
v_gene: TRBV9; j_gene: TRBJ2-7; CDR3aa: CASSGRGGGREQYF
v_gene: TRBV4-1; j_gene: .; CDR3aa: CASSQEPALGTYEQYF
v_gene: TRBV5-1; j_gene: TRBJ2-2; CDR3aa: CASSSPSGQSYHSFTGELFF
v_gene: TRBV6-5; j_gene: TRBJ2-3; CDR3aa: CASSPGTLGPDTQYF
v_gene: TRBV19; j_gene: TRBJ1-5; CDR3aa: CASSLTGGSQPQHF
v_gene: TRBV5-6; j_gene: TRBJ2-1; CDR3aa: CASSWGSGHTNNEQFF
v_gene: TRBV2; j_gene: TRBJ2-1; CDR3aa: CASSYRGGSYEQFF
v_gene: TRBV30; j_gene: TRBJ2-1; CDR3aa: CAWSVYGTPYNEQFF
v_gene: TRBV5-4; j_gene: TRBJ2-2; CDR3aa: CASSKGPNTRELFF
v_gene: TRBV29-1; j_gene: TRBJ2-2; CDR3aa: CSVLELAGELFF
v_gene: TRBV4-1; j_gene: TRBJ2-3; CDR3aa: CASSHRQASPIPDTQYF
v_gene: TRBV6-5; j_gene: TRBJ2-1; CDR3aa: CASSVAGENNEQFF
v_gene: TRBV5-5; j_gene: TRBJ2-1; CDR3aa: CASSPGQTSYNEQFF
v_gene: TRBV19; j_gene: TRBJ1-1; CDR3aa: CASSIDLFQAPEAFF
v_gene: TRBV19; j_gene: TRBJ2-7; CDR3aa: CASSYQGQGSGYEQYF
v_gene: TRBV7-9; j_gene: TRBJ2-1; CDR3aa: CASSLFEGLAGSYNEQFF
v_gene: TRBV7-9; j_gene: TRBJ2-3; CDR3aa: CASSFRVGASTDTQYF
v_gene: TRBV4-1; j_gene: TRBJ2-2; CDR3aa: CASSHKTGGVNTGELFF
v_gene: TRBV28; j_gene: TRBJ2-5; CDR3aa: CASSSSGGYRGQETQYF
v_gene: TRBV2; j_gene: TRBJ2-1; CDR3aa: CASSNRTSGGNNEQFF
v_gene: TRBV7-9; j_gene: TRBJ1-1; CDR3aa: CASSLVGLNTEAFF
v_gene: TRBV9; j_gene: TRBJ1-3; CDR3aa: CASSGDRGRTGNTIYF
v_gene: TRBV6-5; j_gene: TRBJ1-1; CDR3aa: CASSEAETVEAFF
v_gene: TRBV10-2; j_gene: TRBJ1-4; CDR3aa: CASSHRDYNEKLFF
v_gene: TRBV7-9; j_gene: TRBJ2-1; CDR3aa: CASSLGGRGRGRNNEQFF
v_gene: TRBV6-5; j_gene: TRBJ1-2; CDR3aa: CASSLGTDGYTF
v_gene: TRBV29-1; j_gene: TRBJ1-2; CDR3aa: CSVKQPTGTNYGYTF
v_gene: TRBV30; j_gene: TRBJ1-2; CDR3aa: CAWSPGTGTFYGYTF
v_gene: TRBV11-2; j_gene: TRBJ1-2; CDR3aa: CASRPTWDNYGYTF
v_gene: TRBV4-1; j_gene: TRBJ1-2; CDR3aa: CASSQEGGGNYGYTF
v_gene: TRBV7-8; j_gene: TRBJ2-1; CDR3aa: CASSIGLAGARGYNEQFF
v_gene: TRBV19; j_gene: TRBJ1-1; CDR3aa: CASKFMNTEAFF
v_gene: TRBV6-5; j_gene: TRBJ1-1; CDR3aa: CASSYSGTVNTEAFF
v_gene: TRBV11-3; j_gene: TRBJ2-7; CDR3aa: CASSLIVGGPFEQYF
v_gene: TRBV19; j_gene: TRBJ1-5; CDR3aa: CASQQGSGSQPQHF
v_gene: TRBV6-5; j_gene: TRBJ2-2; CDR3aa: CASSYLAGGTGELFF
v_gene: TRBV4-2; j_gene: TRBJ2-2; CDR3aa: CASSQDPAGANTGELFF
v_gene: TRBV14; j_gene: TRBJ1-1; CDR3aa: CASSLGGGTEAFF
v_gene: TRBV4-1; j_gene: TRBJ1-1; CDR3aa: CASSQGQGAAEAFF